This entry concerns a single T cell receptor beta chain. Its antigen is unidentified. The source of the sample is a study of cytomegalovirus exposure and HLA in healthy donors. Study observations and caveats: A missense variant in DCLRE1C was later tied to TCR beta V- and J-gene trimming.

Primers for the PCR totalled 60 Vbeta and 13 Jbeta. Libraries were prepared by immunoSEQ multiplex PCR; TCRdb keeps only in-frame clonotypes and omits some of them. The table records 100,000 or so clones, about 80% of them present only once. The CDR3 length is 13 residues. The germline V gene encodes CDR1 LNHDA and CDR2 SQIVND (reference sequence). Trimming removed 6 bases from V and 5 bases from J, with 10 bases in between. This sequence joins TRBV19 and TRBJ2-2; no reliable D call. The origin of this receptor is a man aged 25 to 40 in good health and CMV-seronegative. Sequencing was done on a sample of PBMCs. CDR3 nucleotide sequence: TGTGCCAGTAGGCCGGCGGCGACCGGGGAGCTGTTTTTT. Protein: CASRPAATGELFF.